This T cell receptor (beta chain) was documented in a study of blood T cell repertoires in COVID-19 (TCRdb year 2020). For context, the study as a whole: Samples from collaborators originated in the United States, Italy and Spain and spanned both the acute and convalescent phases of COVID-19. The material from the prospective study consisted of cDNA or gDNA derived from T cells, B-cell-depleted T cells, or PBMCs. Nearly every sample came with metadata listing a de-identified subject ID, COVID-19 status, age in years and sex. The repertoires were released in a freely available public database intended as a resource for research on the immune response to SARS-CoV-2. Samples were obtained from the ongoing ImmuneRACE study (first 160 participants) and from approximately 1,200 subjects provided by 6 global collaborators. HLA class I and class II types, where available, came from metadata supplied by the sample provider rather than from assay-based typing. Subjects who had been exposed to COVID-19, were actively infected with it, or had recovered from it provided the deeply sampled blood TCRbeta repertoires that made up the dataset. Broad study findings and their caveats: The quantity of clinical and demographic metadata differed by source and by participant and was supplied without curation.

TCRbeta CDR3 regions were amplified from genomic DNA using the immunoSEQ Assay, a bias-controlled multiplex PCR. The study's own analysis went as follows. Within the assay, amplification of reference gene primers was used to estimate how many nucleated cells each sample contained. To quantify the absolute abundance of each unique TCRbeta CDR3 rearrangement, sequence reads were collapsed and filtered. For each sample, productive Simpson clonality was calculated by taking the square root of Simpson's diversity index across productive rearrangements. As stored in TCRdb, this immuneACCESS dataset retains in-frame rearrangements with V and J assigned. A fraction of the clones does not appear; measured against another copy, unresolved V genes explain less than half of the discrepancy, and the remainder lacks a known reason. V and J calls plus clone size are reproduced from that table; the DNA served to infer D and trimming. The sample contains around 40,000 clones, around 79% of them found a single time. The ten largest clones represent roughly 21% of the sample.

Collaborating institutions collected whole blood in K2EDTA tubes following their own protocols. Collaborator samples were shipped for TCRbeta analysis as frozen whole blood, isolated PBMCs, or DNA extracted from either sample type. In the case of this clone: Its antigen target is currently unknown. Base qualities are not at hand, and no much larger clone is one base apart.

This clonotype originated in a man in his 70s with acute or convalescent COVID-19. Sequenced input: peripheral blood.

Here the CDR3 is given as CASSLQAGEAKNIQYF. The DNA reads as follows: TGCGCCAGCAGCTTGCAAGCGGGAGAAGCCAAAAACATTCAGTACTTC. The rearranged chain carries TRBV5-1 and TRBJ2-4, with 8 bases matching TRBD2. The CDR3 spans 16 residues, from the cysteine through the phenylalanine. Kept here is only the CDR3 DNA, which spans 48 bases and is read in frame from base 1. After removal of 1 base from V and 0 bases from J, the junction retains 3 bases not matched to a gene. CDR1 and CDR2 (SGHRS, YFSETQ) derive from the germline V gene.